This T cell receptor (beta chain) emerged from a study of blood T cell repertoires in COVID-19. Assay used: immunoSEQ multiplex PCR; TCRdb lists only in-frame clones, some missing. The table includes roughly 70,000 clones, approximately 80% detected once. CDR3 length: 16 residues. Germline V gene sequence: CDR1 SGHRS, CDR2 YFSETQ. The V segment lost 0 bases and the J segment 7 bases; nucleotides outside the gene matches: 9. Source material: peripheral blood. The clonotype was recovered from a man between 65 and 80 years old who had recovered from COVID-19. The chain uses TRBV5-1 and TRBJ1-4, with 7 bases identical to TRBD1. CDR3 loop: CASSLVTGARSEKLFF. Here the CDR3 DNA reads TGCGCCAGCAGCTTGGTTACAGGGGCGAGGAGTGAAAAACTGTTTTTT. The variable domain in full, with the rest retrieved from reference TRBV5-1 and TRBJ1-4, is KAGVTQTPRYLIKTRGQQVTLSCSPISGHRSVSWYQQTPGQGLQFLFEYFSETQRNKGNFPGRFSGRQFSNSRSEMNVSTLELGDSALYLCASSLVTGARSEKLFFGSGTQLSVL.